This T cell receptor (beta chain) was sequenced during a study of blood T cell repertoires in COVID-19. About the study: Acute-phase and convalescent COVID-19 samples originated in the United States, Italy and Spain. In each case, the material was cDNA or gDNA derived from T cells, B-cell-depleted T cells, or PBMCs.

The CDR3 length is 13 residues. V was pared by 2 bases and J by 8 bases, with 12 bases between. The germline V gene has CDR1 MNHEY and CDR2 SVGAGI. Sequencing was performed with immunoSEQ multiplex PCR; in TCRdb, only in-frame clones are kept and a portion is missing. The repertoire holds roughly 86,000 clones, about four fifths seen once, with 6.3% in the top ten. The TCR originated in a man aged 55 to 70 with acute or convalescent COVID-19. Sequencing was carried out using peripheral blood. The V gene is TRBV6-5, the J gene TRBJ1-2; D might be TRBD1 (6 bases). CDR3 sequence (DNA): TGTGCCAGCAGTTACACAAACAGGGAAGGCTACACCTTC. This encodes CASSYTNREGYTF.